Each of the 22 T cell receptor beta chains below was sequenced from the same sample in a study of shared clonotypes between healthy human individuals. Generated by immunoSEQ multiplex PCR, the TCRdb table keeps only in-frame clones and is missing some. The sample consists of about 580,000 clones, 98% of them appearing once. Naive CD8 cells lacked CD45RO, underwent positive selection for CCR7 and left out terminally differentiated effector memory CD45RA+ cells. Sequencing used naive CD8+ T cells sorted from blood. The receptor set was obtained from a man aged 25-45 years in good health.

This clone was detected only once. The V and J genes are TRBV2 and TRBJ2-2; 15 nucleotides line up with TRBD2. With 7 bases clipped from V and 2 bases from J, the junction kept 2 bases outside the gene matches. CDR1 SNHLY and CDR2 FYNNEI come from the germline V gene. The CDR3 totals 16 residues. CDR3 in DNA: TGTGCCAGCACGGGACTAGCGGGAGGTAACACCGGGGAGCTGTTTTTT. This gives the protein CASTGLAGGNTGELFF.

The CDR3 region has the DNA TGTGCCAGCAGCAAAGGGGACCTCAATGAGCAGTTCTTC. This translates into CASSKGDLNEQFF. The V gene is TRBV7-8, the J gene TRBJ2-1, with D possibly being TRBD1 or TRBD2 (5 bases each). Trimming stripped 5 bases from V and 6 bases from J, with 11 bases between. CDR1 is SGHVS and CDR2 is FQNEAQ in the germline V gene. The CDR3 is made up of 13 amino acids.

The rearrangement uses TRBV5-1 and TRBJ2-7, with a weak D call TRBD1 (5 bases). This CDR3 has 15 amino acids. Germline-derived CDR1 and CDR2 are SGHRS and YFSETQ. V was trimmed by 4 bases and J by 0 bases, leaving 14 bases between them. This CDR3 reads CASSPPDTYSYEQYF. The CDR3 DNA follows: TGCGCCAGCAGCCCACCGGACACCTACTCCTACGAGCAGTACTTC.

This rearrangement joins TRBV7-3 to TRBJ2-3, with 10 nucleotides matching TRBD2. The CDR3 totals 15 residues. Germline lookup yields CDR1 SGHTA and CDR2 FQGTGA. V shed 5 bases, J shed 2 bases, and the junction held 4 bases outside the gene matches. The chain's CDR3 is CASSPLAGSTDTQYF. The CDR3 DNA sequence: TGTGCCAGCAGCCCACTAGCGGGATCCACAGATACGCAGTATTTT.

The rearrangement joins TRBV29-1 to TRBJ1-4; unclear D gene. V lost 2 bases to trimming and J lost 4 bases, with 8 bases between them. Germline V CDR1 and CDR2: SQVTM, ANQGSEA. There are 13 residues in the CDR3. CDR3 coding DNA: TGCAGCGTTGAATCACTCAATAATGAAAAACTGTTTTTT. Its translation is CSVESLNNEKLFF.

The rearrangement joins TRBV9 to TRBJ2-5, with D maybe TRBD2 (5 bases). From germline, CDR1 is SGDLS and CDR2 YYNGEE. Trimming took off 7 bases at V and 2 bases at J, with 15 bases between the two ends. CDR3 length: 14 amino acids. CDR3 sequence (DNA): TGTGCCAGCGGTATGGGTGAGCGGCAAGAGACCCAGTACTTC. It codes for CASGMGERQETQYF.

The CDR3 sequence is CASSRRGPDEQFF. CDR3 bases: TGTGCCAGTAGCCGCCGGGGGCCGGATGAGCAGTTCTTC. The rearrangement links TRBV19 to TRBJ2-1; D might be TRBD1 or TRBD2, each matching 6 bases. The germline CDR1 and CDR2 sequences are LNHDA and SQIVND (reference sequence). Trimming stripped 6 bases from V and 8 bases from J, with 14 bases between. The length of the CDR3 is 13 residues.

This sequence joins TRBV6-5 and TRBJ2-2, with D possibly matching TRBD2 (6 bases). This CDR3 has 14 residues. Deletions cut 2 bases from V and 7 bases from J, with 11 bases between. The germline gives CDR1 MNHEY, CDR2 SVGAGI. The CDR3 DNA reads TGTGCCAGCAGTTACCGGAGGGGAAACGGGGAGCTGTTTTTT. Translated, it gives CASSYRRGNGELFF.

The rearrangement links TRBV6-1 to TRBJ2-1; TRBD2 matches 8 bases. The CDR3 contains 16 residues. With V trimmed by 3 bases and J by 9 bases, 13 bases remained unmatched. CDR1 and CDR2 from the germline V gene are MNHNS and SASEGT. The CDR3 sequence: CASSEGFYGRAFEQFF. In DNA form, the CDR3 reads TGTGCCAGCAGTGAGGGGTTTTACGGGAGGGCCTTTGAGCAGTTCTTC.

The chain couples TRBV14 to TRBJ2-5; 9 bases match TRBD1. Germline CDR1 is SGHDN and CDR2 is FVKESK. The V and J ends lost 3 bases and 5 bases, in that order; junction bases with no gene match: 10. CDR3 length: 16 residues. The CDR3 sequence is CASSQWGQGIWETQYF. Here the CDR3 DNA reads TGTGCCAGCAGCCAGTGGGGACAGGGAATATGGGAGACCCAGTACTTC.

CDR3 coding DNA: TGTGCCAGCAGTTGGACAGGGAGGCCAGATACGCAGTATTTT. It translates to CASSWTGRPDTQYF. The gene calls are TRBV6-1 and TRBJ2-3, with 8 nucleotides matching TRBD1. The CDR3 contains 14 residues. V lost 5 bases to trimming and J lost 4 bases; unmatched junction nucleotides: 5. Germline CDR1 is MNHNS and CDR2 is SASEGT.

The chain employs TRBV5-1 and TRBJ1-2; no firm D call. Germline lookup yields CDR1 SGHRS and CDR2 YFSETQ. Trimming took off 3 bases at V and 14 bases at J, with 17 bases between the two ends. The CDR3 extends over 12 amino acids. The DNA of the CDR3 is TGCGCCAGCAGCTCCACCGGGCGGGATTATACCTTC. It yields the protein CASSSTGRDYTF.

This chain uses TRBV4-1 with TRBJ2-1; a weak D match, TRBD2 (5 bases). The CDR3 spans 13 residues. In germline, CDR1 is MGHRA, CDR2 YSYEKL. Trimming shortened V by 4 bases and J by 6 bases, and 10 bases separated the two germline ends. CDR3: CASSLPGGNEQFF. CDR3 nucleotides: TGCGCCAGCAGCCTACCCGGAGGCAATGAGCAGTTCTTC.

The gene calls are TRBV11-2 and TRBJ1-5; D may be TRBD1 (5 bases). With 7 bases removed from V and 5 bases from J, the gap between germline ends came to 21 bases. In germline, CDR1 is SGHAT, CDR2 FQNNGV. CDR3 length equals 16 residues. This CDR3 is CASTTPWGLRHQPQHF. The CDR3 region has the DNA TGTGCCAGCACCACTCCTTGGGGACTGCGACATCAGCCCCAGCATTTT. The whole variable domain, filled in from reference TRBV11-2 and TRBJ1-5, reads EAGVAQSPRYKIIEKRQSVAFWCNPISGHATLYWYQQILGQGPKLLIQFQNNGVVDDSQLPKDRFSAERLKGVDSTLKIQPAKLEDSAVYLCASTTPWGLRHQPQHFGDGTRLSIL.

V usage is TRBV7-9 and J usage is TRBJ2-2; 11 nucleotides agree with TRBD1. V lost 5 bases to trimming and J lost 6 bases; unmatched junction nucleotides: 14. Germline V gene sequence: CDR1 SEHNR, CDR2 FQNEAQ (reference sequence). CDR3 length: 18 residues. CDR3 coding DNA: TGTGCCAGCAGCCAACCAGACCCGGACAGGGGGCTTCCCGGGGAGCTGTTTTTT. Protein sequence: CASSQPDPDRGLPGELFF.

V is TRBV7-8 and J is TRBJ1-2; D not resolved. Trimming cost V 4 bases and J 6 bases, with 15 bases left between them. The CDR3 sequence is 14 residues long. Germline values: CDR1 SGHVS, CDR2 FQNEAQ. The CDR3 DNA reads as TGTGCCAGCAGCTCCGTCGACGGCGAAAATGGCTACACCTTC. Its protein product is CASSSVDGENGYTF.

The J gene is TRBJ1-2, the V gene TRBV19; TRBD1 matches 7 bases. V lost 6 bases to trimming and J lost 4 bases; unmatched junction nucleotides: 8. Germline CDR1 LNHDA, CDR2 SQIVND (reference sequence). This CDR3 has 14 residues. The CDR3 region is CASSSSGGLYGYTF. CDR3 in DNA: TGTGCCAGTAGCTCTTCAGGGGGACTCTATGGCTACACCTTC.

This chain joins TRBV11-3 and TRBJ2-7; no clear D gene. This CDR3 has 9 amino acids. V shed 9 bases and J shed 5 bases, with 5 bases lying between them. Germline V gene lookup returns CDR1 SGHNT and CDR2 YENEEA. The CDR3: CARLHEQYF. The CDR3 region has the DNA TGTGCCAGACTGCACGAGCAGTACTTC.

V and J are TRBV7-9 and TRBJ1-5, with D possibly matching TRBD1 (6 bases). Germline values: CDR1 SEHNR, CDR2 FQNEAQ (reference sequence). This CDR3 has 12 amino acids. V gave up 5 bases and J gave up 12 bases, with 14 bases separating them. CDR3 sequence reads: CASSPGAGDQHF. DNA of the CDR3: TGTGCCAGCAGCCCTGGGGCAGGGGACCAGCATTTT.

This clone came up once. This chain links TRBV19 with TRBJ2-5; 7 bases line up with TRBD2. V was clipped by 7 bases and J by 5 bases; unmatched bases: 16. The CDR3 runs to 16 residues. Germline V CDR1 and CDR2: LNHDA, SQIVND (reference sequence). CDR3 in amino acids: CASMGGVGYQDETQYF. CDR3 sequence (DNA): TGTGCCAGTATGGGGGGGGTAGGATACCAAGACGAGACCCAGTACTTC.

This chain uses TRBV2 with TRBJ2-1; unclear D gene. The germline gives CDR1 SNHLY, CDR2 FYNNEI. The CDR3 totals 13 residues. V was clipped by 4 bases and J by 15 bases, with 19 bases between them. CDR3 residues: CASSAETGPWWFF. The CDR3 region has the DNA TGTGCCAGCAGTGCGGAAACCGGGCCTTGGTGGTTCTTC.

This rearrangement joins TRBV25-1 to TRBJ2-7; perhaps D is TRBD1 or TRBD2 (6 bases each). This CDR3 contains 13 residues. Trimming shortened V by 6 bases and J by 6 bases, and 15 bases separated the two germline ends. CDR1 MGHDK and CDR2 SYGVNS come from the germline V gene. The chain's CDR3 is CASRRTKGGEQYF. The CDR3 DNA reads as TGTGCCAGCAGAAGGACAAAGGGGGGCGAGCAGTACTTC.